One TCR beta chain is described in this entry. The antigen remains unidentified. This entry is derived from a study of T cell responses to AZD1222 COVID-19 vaccine. General study findings and limits: Following two doses of AZD1222, Spike-specific TCR breadth and depth rose. Clonal diversity was possibly underestimated, and the donors were mostly white British, with more females. Nearly half of unique spike-specific TCRs reportedly avoided B.1.351 and B.1.1.7 mutated regions. The peak T cell response came first, and repertoires were sampled only after it.

Sequencing used immunoSEQ multiplex PCR; TCRdb keeps in-frame clones, though not all of them. The table has roughly 120,000 clones, roughly 88% seen once. The source of this sequence is an adult in good health. The sample in question was peripheral blood, obtained on day 0 of AZD1222 vaccination.

The CDR3 is CASSPTPGERGYTF. DNA of the CDR3: TGTGCCAGCAGTCCAACCCCAGGGGAAAGAGGCTACACCTTC. V usage is TRBV28 and J usage is TRBJ1-2; possible D gene TRBD1, 6 bases. This CDR3 has 14 amino acids. Trimming shortened V by 5 bases and J by 8 bases, and 18 bases separated the two germline ends. Germline lookup yields CDR1 MDHEN and CDR2 SYDVKM.